The TCR beta chain under discussion was sequenced for a study of beta chain features in type 1 diabetes. Purity exceeded 98% in all sorted populations. Findings of the study overall: There was no resolution here of whether HLA type influences TCRB rearrangement. TCRB CDR3 length was moderately but significantly reduced in all four CD4+ subsets of Type 1 diabetes patients.

Germline V gene sequence: CDR1 LNHDA, CDR2 SQIVND (reference sequence). The CDR3 has 14 amino acids. Trimming at V came to 6 bases and at J to 7 bases, leaving 8 bases not matched to a gene. As concerns this clone: The antigen remains unidentified.

Isolated RNA was reverse transcribed in full, so expressed TCRB transcripts were sequenced. Profiled with immunoSEQ multiplex PCR; TCRdb holds only in-frame clones, not every one. The data show about 350,000 clones, roughly 21% seen once. This receptor was taken from a woman under 30 in good health. Sequenced material: naive CD4+ T cells from blood. V gene TRBV19 combines with J gene TRBJ2-1, with 8 bases matching TRBD1. The CDR3 DNA reads TGTGCCAGTAGGGGACAGGCGCTCTGGAATGAGCAGTTCTTC. This sequence encodes CASRGQALWNEQFF.